This T cell receptor (beta chain) was obtained from a study of graft-versus-host responses after intestinal transplantation. A note on this clone: Its antigen remains unknown.

The CDR3 runs 16 residues. Germline CDR1 reads MDHEN; CDR2 reads SYDVKM. V was pared by 2 bases and J by 4 bases, with 3 bases of the junction left unmatched. The protocol was immunoSEQ multiplex PCR, while the TCRdb copy is restricted to in-frame clones and leaves out a portion. Counted here are around 90,000 clones, about 93% occurring once; the ten biggest clones make up 0.4% to 0.6%. The sample consisted of unstimulated CD8+ T cells sorted from spleen or lymph node cells, taken before intestinal transplant. The rearrangement uses TRBV28 and TRBJ2-1; 12 bases are a match to TRBD2. This sequence was found in a human donor who received an intestinal transplant. The CDR3 nucleotides are TGTGCCAGCAGTTTAGGGACTAGCGGGTTGTACAATGAGCAGTTCTTC. It specifies CASSLGTSGLYNEQFF.